The T cell receptor beta chain under discussion was sequenced for a study of cytomegalovirus exposure and HLA in healthy donors. Study-level points and caveats: HLA restriction was apparent for most CMV-associated TCR beta chains in a later analysis.

Comment on this clone: Its target is not known.

The PCR contained 60 Vbeta and 13 Jbeta primers. Here immunoSEQ multiplex PCR was the method, and the copy in TCRdb shows in-frame clones only, minus some. The table includes over 80,000 clones, 76% detected once. While unrecorded immune exposures were likely, the donors were nominally healthy when sampled. Looked up from germline, CDR1 is LGHNA and CDR2 is YSLEER. The CDR3 extends over 16 amino acids. After removal of 1 base from V and 4 bases from J, the junction contained 5 bases not matched to a gene. The chain carries TRBV4-3 and TRBJ2-3; 10 nucleotides line up with TRBD2. This sequence was found in a man in his forties or fifties in good health and CMV-seronegative. Material: PBMCs. This CDR3 is CASSQGRAGGADTQYF. In DNA, the CDR3 is TGCGCCAGCAGCCAAGGGAGAGCGGGGGGGGCAGATACGCAGTATTTT.